The TCR beta chain under discussion was sequenced for a study of beta chain features in type 1 diabetes. Study background: All of the samples together had some 99 million sorted cells examined.

TCRB transcripts that were expressed got sequenced, as all of the isolated RNA had been reverse transcribed. TCRdb keeps only in-frame clones here, not all; method: immunoSEQ multiplex PCR. The profile covers around 150,000 clones, with about 8.1% appearing a single time and nearly 0.65% taken by the ten largest. On this clone itself: Its specificity is not known.

Broader study findings: Shorter templates may be favored by PCR, equally so in patients and controls.

Germline trimming cut 2 bases from V and 4 bases from J; bases unmatched to any gene: 6. The CDR3 is 14 amino acids. CDR1 GTSNPN and CDR2 SVGIG come from the germline V gene (reference sequence). This receptor was identified in a man aged 18 to 29 in good health. This chain links TRBV30 with TRBJ1-1; TRBD1 matches 8 bases. Material for sequencing was central memory CD4+ T cells from blood. CDR3 protein: CAWSKRQGSTEAFF. In nucleotides, the CDR3 is TGTGCCTGGAGTAAACGACAGGGGAGCACTGAAGCTTTCTTT.